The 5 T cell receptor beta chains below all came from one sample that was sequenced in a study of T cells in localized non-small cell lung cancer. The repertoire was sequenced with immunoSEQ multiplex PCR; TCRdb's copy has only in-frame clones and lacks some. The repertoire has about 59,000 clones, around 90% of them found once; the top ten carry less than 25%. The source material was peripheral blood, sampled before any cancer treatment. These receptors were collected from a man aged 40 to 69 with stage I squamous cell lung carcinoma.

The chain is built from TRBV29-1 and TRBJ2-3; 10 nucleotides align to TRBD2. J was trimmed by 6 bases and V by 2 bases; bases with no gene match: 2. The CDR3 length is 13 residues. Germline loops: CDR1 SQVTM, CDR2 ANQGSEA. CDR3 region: CSVELAGVDTQYF. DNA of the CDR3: TGCAGCGTTGAACTAGCGGGAGTGGATACGCAGTATTTT.

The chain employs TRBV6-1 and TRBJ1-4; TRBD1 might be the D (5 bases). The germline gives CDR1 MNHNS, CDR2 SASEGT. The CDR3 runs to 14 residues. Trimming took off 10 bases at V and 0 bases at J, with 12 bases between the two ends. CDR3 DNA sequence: TGTGCCATCCAGACAGAGGCAACTAATGAAAAACTGTTTTTT. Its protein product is CAIQTEATNEKLFF.

The chain's CDR3 is CASSQAGVQETQYF. The CDR3 region has the DNA TGCGCCAGCAGCCAAGCAGGGGTCCAAGAGACCCAGTACTTC. This chain connects TRBV5-1 to TRBJ2-5; a possible D gene is TRBD1 (6 bases). Looked up from germline, CDR1 is SGHRS and CDR2 is YFSETQ. V lost 4 bases and J lost 1, with 11 bases in between. The CDR3 consists of 14 residues. Supplemented by reference TRBV5-1 and TRBJ2-5, the full variable domain reads KAGVTQTPRYLIKTRGQQVTLSCSPISGHRSVSWYQQTPGQGLQFLFEYFSETQRNKGNFPGRFSGRQFSNSRSEMNVSTLELGDSALYLCASSQAGVQETQYFGPGTRLLVL.

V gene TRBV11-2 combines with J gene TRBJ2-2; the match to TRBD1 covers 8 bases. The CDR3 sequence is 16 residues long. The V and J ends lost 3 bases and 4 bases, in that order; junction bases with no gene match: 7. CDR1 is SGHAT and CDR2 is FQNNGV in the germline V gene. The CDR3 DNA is TGTGCCAGCAGCTTCGACGGACAGGGTAGCACCGGGGAGCTGTTTTTT. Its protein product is CASSFDGQGSTGELFF.

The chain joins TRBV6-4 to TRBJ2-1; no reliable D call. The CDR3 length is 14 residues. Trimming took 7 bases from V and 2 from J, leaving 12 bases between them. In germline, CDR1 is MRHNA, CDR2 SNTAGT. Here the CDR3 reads CASKPSAAYNEQFF. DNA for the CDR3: TGTGCCAGCAAGCCCAGCGCCGCCTACAATGAGCAGTTCTTC.